This passage covers 29 T cell receptor beta chains from one sample sequenced in a study of control samples from healthy donors and cancer patients. The table came from immunoSEQ multiplex PCR; TCRdb's copy has only in-frame clones and leaves some out. The sample has about 24,000 clones; approximately 80% are singletons. Sequenced material: PBMCs. Source of these receptors: a man aged 60 to 69 with head and neck cancer.

The chain recombines TRBV7-2 with TRBJ2-7; 8 positions match TRBD2. The V gene end was trimmed by 1 base and the J gene end by 3 bases; junction bases not matched to a gene: 8. The CDR3 contains 16 residues. The germline gives CDR1 SGHTA, CDR2 FQGNSA. The CDR3 coding sequence is TGTGCCAGCAGCTTAGACGTAGCGGGATACAACTACGAGCAGTACTTC. Translated: CASSLDVAGYNYEQYF. The full variable domain, rest sourced from reference TRBV7-2 and TRBJ2-7, is GAGVSQSPSNKVTEKGKDVELRCDPISGHTALYWYRQSLGQGLEFLIYFQGNSAPDKSGLPSDRFSAERTGGSVSTLTIQRTQQEDSAVYLCASSLDVAGYNYEQYFGPGTRLTVT.

This chain uses TRBV23-1 with TRBJ2-7; TRBD1 aligns across 7 bases. TRBV23-1 is an ORF, with its function uncertain. The J segment lost 2 bases and the V segment lost 0 bases, leaving 13 bases of the junction unmatched. CDR3 length equals 18 residues. For the CDR3, the DNA is TGCGCCAGCAGTCAATCAGGTCGGGCGAGGGACAGAGCCTACGAGCAGTACTTC. It is translated as CASSQSGRARDRAYEQYF.

The chain has TRBV11-2 and TRBJ1-5; a possible D gene is TRBD1 (5 bases). Between the trimmed V and J ends, which lost 5 bases and 0 bases, there was a span of 8 bases. Germline loops: CDR1 SGHAT, CDR2 FQNNGV. This CDR3 spans 14 amino acids. The CDR3 region has the DNA TGTGCCAGCAGCCCTGGGGGTAGCAATCAGCCCCAGCATTTT. It codes for CASSPGGSNQPQHF.

The chain carries TRBV5-1 and TRBJ2-7; D ambiguous. The CDR3 spans 14 residues. The germline gives CDR1 SGHRS, CDR2 YFSETQ. V lost 1 base, J lost 0 bases, and 8 bases lay in between. In DNA form, the CDR3 reads TGCGCCAGCAGCTTGACCCCAAGCTCCTACGAGCAGTACTTC. Translated: CASSLTPSSYEQYF.

This clone was picked up one time. The rearrangement uses TRBV6-4 and TRBJ2-7; 7 bases agree with TRBD1. The CDR3 sequence is 15 residues long. Germline V gene sequence: CDR1 MRHNA, CDR2 SNTAGT. Germline trimming cut 6 bases from V and 4 bases from J; bases unmatched to any gene: 12. The CDR3 loop is CASRKDRDSGYEQYF. CDR3 coding DNA: TGTGCCAGCAGGAAAGACCGGGACAGCGGTTACGAGCAGTACTTC.

This chain uses TRBV5-4 with TRBJ2-4, with a weak D call TRBD1 (6 bases). CDR3 length: 14 residues. Trimming left V 1 base short and J 8 bases short, with 13 bases between. In germline, CDR1 is SGHNT, CDR2 YYREEE (reference sequence). CDR3 sequence: CASSLNQQGDIQYF. As DNA, the CDR3 is TGTGCCAGCAGCTTGAATCAACAGGGTGACATTCAGTACTTC.

The chain is built from TRBV3-1 (or the pseudogene TRBV3-2) and TRBJ2-3; D is unclear. This CDR3 has 14 amino acids. The germline CDR1 and CDR2 sequences are LGHDT and YNNKEL (reference sequence). V lost 5 bases and J 0 bases, leaving 9 bases between the germline ends. This CDR3 is CASSRALSTDTQYF. CDR3 sequence (DNA): TGTGCCAGCAGCAGGGCTCTTAGCACAGATACGCAGTATTTT.

This clone was seen only a few times. This specimen includes other DNA sequences encoding the same CDR3. The V gene is TRBV5-6, the J gene TRBJ2-3; D gene uncertain. The germline V gene encodes CDR1 SGHDT and CDR2 YYEEEE. V was trimmed by 2 bases and J by 0 bases, leaving 4 bases between them. The CDR3 is 13 amino acids. The CDR3 loop reads CASSFQSTDTQYF. The CDR3 nucleotides read TGTGCCAGCAGCTTTCAGAGCACAGATACGCAGTATTTT.

The chain employs TRBV28 and TRBJ1-2, with a tentative D call TRBD1 (5 bases). CDR3 size: 12 residues. The germline V gene has CDR1 MDHEN and CDR2 SYDVKM. Trimming stripped 4 bases from V and 5 bases from J, with 8 bases between. Written as DNA, the CDR3 is TGTGCCAGCAGTTCTTCAGGGTATGGCTACACCTTC. Protein sequence: CASSSSGYGYTF.

This chain uses TRBV15 with TRBJ1-5; D is unresolved. Trimming pared 0 bases from V and 6 bases from J, leaving 6 bases between. The CDR3 is 13 residues long. Per germline, CDR1 LNHNV and CDR2 YYDKDF (reference sequence). CDR3 sequence (DNA): TGTGCCACCAGCAGAGAGGCCAGTCAGCCCCAGCATTTT. This gives the protein CATSREASQPQHF.

This chain connects TRBV5-1 to TRBJ2-1; unclear D gene. This CDR3 spans 11 amino acids. Germline assignment: CDR1 SGHRS and CDR2 YFSETQ. The V end was cut by 3 bases, the J end by 3 bases, with 1 base between. CDR3 amino acids: CASSYYNEQFF. The CDR3 DNA sequence: TGCGCCAGCAGCTACTACAATGAGCAGTTCTTC.

The chain uses TRBV20-1 and TRBJ2-5; the D is unclear. V gave up 3 bases and J gave up 3 bases, with 8 bases separating them. Germline CDR1 DFQATT, CDR2 SNEGSKA (reference sequence). The CDR3 spans 12 residues. CDR3 bases: TGCAGTGCTAGTGATAGAGAAGAGACCCAGTACTTC. Residues: CSASDREETQYF.

The rearrangement uses TRBV6-5 and TRBJ1-3; D gene uncertain. The CDR3 extends over 14 amino acids. Germline V CDR1 and CDR2: MNHEY, SVGAGI. V lost 6 bases, J lost 2 bases, and 11 bases lay in between. The CDR3 here is CASSRTATGNTIYF. In nucleotides, the CDR3 is TGTGCCAGCAGCCGCACGGCCACTGGAAACACCATATATTTT.

The chain uses TRBV7-2 and TRBJ2-2; D is unclear. Trimming cost V 2 bases and J 4 bases, with 8 bases left between them. Germline CDR1 and CDR2: SGHTA and FQGNSA. The CDR3 is 14 amino acids. CDR3 sequence (DNA): TGTGCCAGCAGCTTATCTCTTCTCACCGGGGAGCTGTTTTTT. Encoded protein: CASSLSLLTGELFF.

A remark on this clone: Other DNA sequences within the sample encode an identical CDR3. The V call is TRBV3-1 (or the pseudogene TRBV3-2), the J call TRBJ2-7; no definite D call. This CDR3 has 11 residues. CDR1 is LGHDT, CDR2 YNNKEL, per germline (reference sequence). V dropped 3 bases and J dropped 6 bases, with 6 bases sitting between them. The CDR3 reads CASSQASEQYF. The CDR3 bases are TGTGCCAGCAGCCAGGCCAGCGAGCAGTACTTC.

By sample share, this clone is medium-sized. This chain joins TRBV6-5 and TRBJ2-1; D call uncertain. V was shortened by 4 bases and J by 6 bases, with 7 bases between the two germline ends. The length of the CDR3 is 12 residues. The germline CDR1 and CDR2 sequences are MNHEY and SVGAGI. The CDR3 nucleotides read TGTGCCAGCAGTTCGGTCGGCAATGAGCAGTTCTTC. Encoded protein: CASSSVGNEQFF.

The CDR3 DNA follows: TGTGCCAGCAGAGAACAGGGGGCGCGGGGCTACACCTTC. It yields the protein CASREQGARGYTF. The J gene is TRBJ1-2, the V gene TRBV14, with 9 nucleotides matching TRBD1. Germline loops: CDR1 SGHDN, CDR2 FVKESK. The V segment lost 6 bases and the J segment 8 bases; nucleotides outside the gene matches: 7. This CDR3 is built from 13 residues.

The CDR3 sequence: CASSLGFGDTQYF. CDR3 DNA: TGTGCCAGCAGCTTAGGTTTCGGAGATACGCAGTATTTT. This chain joins TRBV11-3 and TRBJ2-3; D ambiguous. Germline V gene sequence: CDR1 SGHNT, CDR2 YENEEA. V was cut by 1 base and J by 5 bases, with 7 bases left in between. This CDR3 comprises 13 residues.

V and J are TRBV19 and TRBJ1-3, with D possibly matching TRBD1 (6 bases). The CDR3 sequence is 17 residues long. Trimming stripped 6 bases from V and 0 bases from J, with 18 bases between. Germline V CDR1 and CDR2: LNHDA, SQIVND (reference sequence). CDR3 nucleotides: TGTGCCAGTAGCCGGGGGACACTTAGTCTCTCTGGAAACACCATATATTTT. Translated, it gives CASSRGTLSLSGNTIYF.

The chain combines TRBV11-2 with TRBJ2-5; D gene uncertain. With 1 base removed from V and 5 bases from J, the gap between germline ends came to 8 bases. Germline CDR1 and CDR2: SGHAT and FQNNGV. The CDR3 has 13 amino acids. Here the CDR3 DNA reads TGTGCCAGCAGCTTAGGCGGCCTGGAGACCCAGTACTTC. Protein product: CASSLGGLETQYF.

The chain employs TRBV5-6 and TRBJ1-2, with TRBD1 identical over 9 bases. This CDR3 comprises 15 residues. Germline V gives CDR1 SGHDT, CDR2 YYEEEE. V lost 1 base to trimming and J lost 2 bases; unmatched junction nucleotides: 3. In nucleotides, the CDR3 is TGTGCCAGCAGCTTGATAGGACAGGGGAACTATGGCTACACCTTC. Protein: CASSLIGQGNYGYTF.

The gene calls are TRBV19 and TRBJ2-2, with D hard to call. The germline CDR1 and CDR2 sequences are LNHDA and SQIVND (reference sequence). Trimming took 4 bases from V and 1 from J, leaving 10 bases between them. The CDR3 loop spans 15 amino acids. The CDR3 loop reads CASSTRTENTGELFF. The CDR3 nucleotides read TGTGCCAGTAGTACCCGGACGGAGAACACCGGGGAGCTGTTTTTT. Using reference TRBV19 and TRBJ2-2 for the parts outside the CDR3, the full variable domain is DGGITQSPKYLFRKEGQNVTLSCEQNLNHDAMYWYRQDPGQGLRLIYYSQIVNDFQKGDIAEGYSVSREKKESFPLTVTSAQKNPTAFYLCASSTRTENTGELFFGEGSRLTVL.

V usage is TRBV7-2 and J usage is TRBJ1-2; D call uncertain. This CDR3 region has 14 residues. Germline V CDR1 and CDR2: SGHTA, FQGNSA. Trimming took off 1 base at V and 1 base at J, with 7 bases between the two ends. The CDR3 is CASSLDGSNYGYTF. The CDR3, as DNA: TGTGCCAGCAGCTTAGACGGCAGTAACTATGGCTACACCTTC.

This chain links TRBV5-4 with TRBJ1-1; no reliable D call. The V gene's germline CDR1 is SGHNT and CDR2 YYREEE (reference sequence). Trimming left V 0 bases short and J 4 bases short, with 7 bases between. The CDR3 has 13 residues. The CDR3 sequence: CASSLVGSTEAFF. The CDR3 nucleotides read TGTGCCAGCAGCTTGGTGGGGAGCACTGAAGCTTTCTTT.

The V and J genes are TRBV5-4 and TRBJ2-3; 13 bases line up with TRBD2. Trimming took 4 bases from V and 2 from J; bases not matched to a gene: 7. The CDR3 is 17 amino acids. Germline V gene sequence: CDR1 SGHNT, CDR2 YYREEE (reference sequence). CDR3 nucleotides: TGTGCCAGCAGCCGAGGACTAGCGGGGGCTACCACAGATACGCAGTATTTT. Translated, it gives CASSRGLAGATTDTQYF.

The J gene is TRBJ2-2, the V gene TRBV19; perhaps TRBD1 as D (6 bases). The V and J ends lost 7 bases and 3 bases respectively, with 9 bases between them. The CDR3 consists of 13 residues. Per germline, CDR1 LNHDA and CDR2 SQIVND (reference sequence). The CDR3 DNA reads as TGTGCCAGTAACAGGGTGGACACCGGGGAGCTGTTTTTT. Its protein product is CASNRVDTGELFF.

This clone was seen a handful of times. This chain links TRBV4-1 with TRBJ2-1; weak D call: TRBD1 (6 bases). Trimming took off 0 bases at V and 13 bases at J, with 13 bases between the two ends. The CDR3 sequence is 13 residues long. Germline V lookup: CDR1 MGHRA, CDR2 YSYEKL. CDR3 protein: CASSQEPGHGQFF. CDR3 in DNA: TGCGCCAGCAGCCAAGAGCCGGGACACGGACAGTTCTTC.

This clone occurred a few times. The chain links TRBV7-9 to TRBJ2-7; 7 nucleotides align to TRBD2. Trimming took 5 bases from V and 3 from J; bases not matched to a gene: 4. Germline-derived CDR1 and CDR2 are SEHNR and FQNEAQ (reference sequence). This CDR3 contains 13 residues. The CDR3 protein is CASSPSGIYEQYF. The CDR3 region has the DNA TGTGCCAGCAGCCCCAGCGGGATCTACGAGCAGTACTTC. Full variable domain (rest looked up from reference TRBV7-9 and TRBJ2-7): DTGVSQNPRHKITKRGQNVTFRCDPISEHNRLYWYRQTLGQGPEFLTYFQNEAQLEKSRLLSDRFSAERPKGSFSTLEIQRTEQGDSAMYLCASSPSGIYEQYFGPGTRLTVT.

With respect to this clone: One end of the junction is discordant with germline, which a read error may explain. The chain couples TRBV18 to TRBJ1-3; D remains ambiguous. This CDR3 spans 15 amino acids. Germline CDR1 KGHSH, CDR2 LQKENI. CDR3 sequence (DNA): TGTGCCAGCTCACCAGGGTCAGGCTCTGAAAACACCATATATTTT. Translated: CASSPGSGSENTIYF. The full variable domain, with the rest looked up from reference TRBV18 and TRBJ1-3, is NAGVMQNPRHLVRRRGQEARLRCSPMKGHSHVYWYRQLPEEGLKFMVYLQKENIIDESGMPKERFSAEFPKEGPSILRIQQVVRGDSAAYFCASSPGSGSENTIYFGEGSWLTVV.